This T cell receptor beta chain is from a study of Ad26.COV2.S vaccination and SARS-CoV-2 variants. Documented treatment: around 19 received Ad26.COV2.S at low or high dose, single or two shots; a few received placebo; per-sample allocation not given. Specimens were obtained on day 63 following the first vaccine or placebo injection. An Ad26 vector expressing Wuhan-strain SARS-CoV-2 spike constituted the vaccine. V gave up 8 bases and J gave up 9 bases, with 20 bases separating them. The CDR3 length is 15 residues. Germline assignment: CDR1 MNHEY and CDR2 SMNVEV (reference sequence). Sequencing used immunoSEQ multiplex PCR; TCRdb keeps in-frame clones, though not all of them. The sample consists of about 350,000 clones, 80% to 90% of them appearing once.

The rearrangement links TRBV27 to TRBJ1-6; the D gene is possibly TRBD1 (5 bases). The source is a person aged 18-60 years who received the Ad26.COV2.S COVID-19 vaccine or a placebo. Sequencing was performed on peripheral blood, taken in a trial of Ad26.COV2.S vaccine versus placebo. Written as DNA, the CDR3 is TGTGCCAGCCGGGGAGGGGAATTCCTGGCTTCACCCCTCCACTTT. Translated: CASRGGEFLASPLHF.